This T cell receptor beta chain was sequenced for a study of memory CD4+ T cells and cytomegalovirus serostatus. Single viable CD3+CD4+CD8-CD45RO+ cells were sorted as the memory CD4+ T cells. After thawing, CD4+ T cells were positively selected. As handled by the study authors: Out-of-frame sequences were removed, leaving 2 million to 2.5 million distinct TCRbeta sequences. The data were produced by immunoSEQ multiplex PCR, yet TCRdb's version contains in-frame clones alone and is incomplete. V and J calls and clone size are those listed in that table; D and trimming were worked out from the DNA. Seen here are around 62,000 clones, around 76% observed once, and the top ten hold about 4.3%. The sample consisted of memory CD4+ T cells from blood. The sequence was obtained from an adult in good health and CMV-seropositive.

The CDR3 nucleotides read TGCGCCAGCAGTCCAGAAGGGGGGCCACATTACAATGAGCAGTTCTTC. Amino acids: CASSPEGGPHYNEQFF. The V gene is TRBV5-1, the J gene TRBJ2-1, with D tentatively TRBD1 or TRBD2 (6 bases each). This CDR3 comprises 16 residues. The V and J ends lost 5 bases and 4 bases respectively, with 19 bases between them. Per germline, CDR1 SGHRS and CDR2 YFSETQ. Using reference TRBV5-1 and TRBJ2-1 for the parts outside the CDR3, the full variable domain is KAGVTQTPRYLIKTRGQQVTLSCSPISGHRSVSWYQQTPGQGLQFLFEYFSETQRNKGNFPGRFSGRQFSNSRSEMNVSTLELGDSALYLCASSPEGGPHYNEQFFGPGTRLTVL.